This T cell receptor (beta chain) stems from a study of cytomegalovirus exposure and HLA in healthy donors. This CDR3 region has 17 residues. J gave up 3 bases and V 5 bases, and 13 bases lay outside the gene matches. Germline V CDR1 and CDR2: SNHLY, FYNNEI. The PCR used 60 Vbeta and 13 Jbeta primers. Profiling relied on immunoSEQ multiplex PCR, and the TCRdb table lists in-frame clones only, not all of them. The sample includes fewer than 110,000 clones, more than 75% of them seen just once. The sequence was collected from a woman younger than 35 in good health and CMV-seropositive. The chain is built from TRBV2 and TRBJ2-3; 8 nucleotides agree with TRBD1. Sequencing was performed on PBMCs. CDR3 DNA sequence: TGTGCCAGCAGTCCCCATTCTTGGACAGGGAAGACAGATACGCAGTATTTT. Encoded protein: CASSPHSWTGKTDTQYF.